Below, 19 T cell receptor beta chains from the same sample are listed, as sequenced in a study of tumor-infiltrating lymphocytes in primary liver carcinoma. Unsorted bulk tissue, about 19-31 mg of it, served as the source for co-extraction of RNA and DNA. From 500 ng of total RNA, TCR beta-specific cDNA was reverse-transcribed using a constant-region primer. Libraries covering TCR beta were generated through three nested multiplex PCR rounds (using a slightly modified ARM-PCR). It was with TRBV1-TRBV30 forward primers and a C-beta reverse primer that the first two PCR rounds were run, at approximately 9 cycles each. TCRdb analysed the multiplex PCR reads with MiXCR anew, one entry per CDR3 protein. The table lists around 88,000 distinct CDR3 sequences, 68% of them singletons. The specimen sequenced was tumor-adjacent normal liver tissue. These receptors were collected from a man aged 35 to 55 with primary liver carcinoma and hepatitis B virus infection.

This clonotype showed up just once. The gene calls are TRBV11-2 and TRBJ2-1, with a possible D match to TRBD1 (5 bases). This CDR3 spans 15 amino acids. V was shortened by 6 bases and J by 3 bases, with 15 bases between the two germline ends. Germline CDR1 reads SGHAT; CDR2 reads FQNNGV. Here the CDR3 reads CASSFHRSDYNEQFF. In nucleotides, the CDR3 is TGTGCCAGCAGTTTCCACAGGAGCGACTACAATGAGCAGTTCTTC.

In this sample, this clonotype turned up once. A read error may explain this, as a much larger clone is one base away. The V and J genes are TRBV7-8 and TRBJ2-7; 8 bases are a match to TRBD2. This CDR3 comprises 14 residues. The V gene's germline CDR1 is SGHVS and CDR2 FQNEAQ. The CDR3 protein is CASRLGTSGNEQYF. The CDR3, as DNA: TGTGCCAGCAGGTTAGGAACTAGCGGAAACGAGCAGTACTTC. The full variable domain, in which reference TRBV7-8 and TRBJ2-7 provide the parts outside the CDR3, is GAGVSQSPRYKVAKRGQDVALRCDPISGHVSLFWYQQALGQGPEFLTYFQNEAQLDKSGLPSDRFFAERPEGSVSTLKIQRTQQEDSAVYLCASRLGTSGNEQYFGPGTRLTVT.

On this clonotype itself: One end of the junction does not line up with germline, which may come from a read error. The chain carries TRBV6-5 and TRBJ2-2; 7 nucleotides agree with TRBD2. In germline, CDR1 is MNHEY, CDR2 SVGAGI. The CDR3 is made up of 14 amino acids. Here the CDR3 DNA reads TGTGCCAGCAGCAGGGAGCAGAACAGCGGGAAGCTGTTTTTT. This gives the protein CASSREQNSGKLFF.

Comments on this clonotype: One end of the junction fails to match germline, which may point to a read error. This rearrangement joins TRBV11-2 to TRBJ1-1; D not certain. CDR3 length equals 13 residues. The germline V gene encodes CDR1 SGHAT and CDR2 FQNNGV. The CDR3 DNA reads TGTGCCAACAGCTTAGTCGGGGAGACTGAGGCTTTCTTT. Encoded protein: CANSLVGETEAFF.

This clonotype was recorded only once. In this CDR3 the conserved last residue, phenylalanine or tryptophan, is missing, so a read error is likely. The chain employs TRBV4-1 and TRBJ2-7; D possibly corresponds to TRBD2 (6 bases). Germline values: CDR1 MGHRA, CDR2 YSYEKL. The CDR3 spans 15 residues. Here the CDR3 DNA reads TGCGCCGGCAGCCCACCGGGACTGGCGGTCTACGAGCAGTACTTA. Residues: CAGSPPGLAVYEQYL.

As to this clonotype: One end of the junction is discordant with germline, which a read error may explain. The chain combines TRBV29-1 with TRBJ2-1; 8 bases match TRBD2. Germline values: CDR1 SQVTM, CDR2 ANQGSEA. This CDR3 is built from 13 residues. This CDR3 is CSASGSSRNEQFF. CDR3 DNA sequence: TGCAGTGCGAGCGGGAGCAGTCGCAATGAACAGTTCTTC.

About this clonotype: A much larger clone lies a single base off, so this may be a read error. The chain uses TRBV10-1 and TRBJ2-7, with unresolved D. V lost 2 bases, J lost 2 bases, and 13 bases lay in between. CDR1 and CDR2 (germline): WNHNN, SYGVQD (reference sequence). The length of the CDR3 is 15 residues. CDR3 bases: TGCGCCAGCAGTGAGACCCTGGACGCCGCCTACGAGCAGTACTTC. Residues: CASSETLDAAYEQYF.

As concerns this clonotype: A clone one base away is much larger, so this may be a read error. The rearrangement joins TRBV29-1 to TRBJ2-1; D is perhaps TRBD2 (6 bases). Germline assignment: CDR1 SQVTM and CDR2 ANQGSEA. This CDR3 has 13 amino acids. CDR3: CSVGLARYKEQFF. The CDR3 nucleotides read TGCAGCGTTGGGCTAGCGAGGTACAAGGAGCAGTTCTTC.

This clonotype was seen repeatedly, ten times or more. The chain recombines TRBV6-5 with TRBJ1-2; a weak D match, TRBD1 (6 bases). V was cut by 6 bases and J by 5 bases, with 13 bases left in between. Germline V lookup: CDR1 MNHEY, CDR2 SVGAGI. The CDR3 has 13 residues. CDR3 residues: CASSKDRLYGYTF. In DNA, the CDR3 is TGTGCCAGCAGCAAGGACAGATTATATGGCTACACCTTC.

Concerning this clonotype: Its ends do not fully match the called genes, so a read error is possible. The chain is built from TRBV11-3 and TRBJ2-1, with D maybe TRBD1 (5 bases). This CDR3 has 13 residues. Germline V CDR1 and CDR2: SGHNT, YENEEA. CDR3 nucleotides: TGTGCCAGCAACTTAACCCAGGACAATGATCAGTTCTTC. This sequence encodes CASNLTQDNDQFF.

This clonotype was detected a few times. The chain combines TRBV28 with TRBJ2-2, with 8 bases identical to TRBD2. This CDR3 region has 15 residues. V lost 5 bases to trimming and J lost 4 bases; unmatched junction nucleotides: 6. Germline V gene data show CDR1 as MDHEN and CDR2 as SYDVKM. The CDR3 spells CASSPGGAGTGELFF. CDR3 DNA: TGTGCCAGCAGTCCCGGGGGGGCAGGCACCGGGGAGCTGTTTTTT.

There are a few counts of this clonotype. This may stem from a read error, because a much larger clone lies one nucleotide away. CDR3 DNA: TGTGCCGGCAGCTATACTAGGAACACCGGGGAGCTGTTTTTT. Its translation: CAGSYTRNTGELFF. The rearrangement joins TRBV5-5 to TRBJ2-2; D is perhaps TRBD2 (5 bases). The CDR3 extends over 14 amino acids. Germline V CDR1 and CDR2: SGHKS, YYEKEE (reference sequence). The variable domain in full, completed from reference TRBV5-5 and TRBJ2-2, reads DAGVTQSPTHLIKTRGQQVTLRCSPISGHKSVSWYQQVLGQGPQFIFQYYEKEERGRGNFPDRFSARQFPNYSSELNVNALLLGDSALYLCAGSYTRNTGELFFGEGSRLTVL.

A remark on this clonotype: Given a much more abundant clone one base away, this may be a read error. This chain joins TRBV6-5 and TRBJ2-2, with 9 bases fitting TRBD2. Germline V gene data show CDR1 as MNHEY and CDR2 as SVGAGI. CDR3 length: 16 residues. This CDR3 reads CASSYWTSVNTGGLFF. CDR3 nucleotide sequence: TGTGCCAGCAGTTATTGGACTAGCGTTAACACCGGGGGGCTGTTTTTT.

Turning to this clonotype: A read error may be the cause here, since a much bigger clone is one base away. V usage is TRBV29-1 and J usage is TRBJ2-1, with D possibly TRBD1 on 6 matching bases. The length of the CDR3 is 11 residues. The germline gives CDR1 SQVTM, CDR2 ANQGSEA. The CDR3 is CSVERGNGQFF. Here the CDR3 DNA reads TGCAGCGTTGAAAGGGGGAATGGGCAGTTCTTC.

V is TRBV11-2 and J is TRBJ2-3; the match to TRBD2 covers 8 bases. Germline lookup yields CDR1 SGHAT and CDR2 FQNNGV. This CDR3 is built from 17 residues. V trimming: 5 bases; J trimming: 4 bases; junction bases outside the gene matches: 14. The CDR3 sequence: CASSIGPSREEADTQYF. Written as DNA, the CDR3 is TGTGCCAGCAGCATAGGGCCGTCGCGGGAGGAGGCAGATACGCAGTATTTT.

This clonotype has at least ten counts. The rearrangement uses TRBV6-1 and TRBJ2-5; 10 bases map to TRBD2. The CDR3 is made up of 16 amino acids. The germline CDR1 and CDR2 sequences are MNHNS and SASEGT. With 6 bases clipped from V and 1 base from J, the junction kept 8 bases outside the gene matches. The CDR3, as DNA: TGTGCCAGCAGCGGACTAGCGGAGACGGGCCAAGAGACCCAGTACTTC. Protein product: CASSGLAETGQETQYF.

This sequence joins TRBV6-6 and TRBJ2-3, with D perhaps matching TRBD2 (5 bases). V was clipped by 4 bases and J by 15 bases, with 14 bases between them. The CDR3 totals 11 residues. Germline values: CDR1 MNHNY, CDR2 SVGAGI (reference sequence). The CDR3 DNA follows: TGTGCCAGCAGTTCAGAGGAGGCGTACTATTTT. Translated: CASSSEEAYYF.

The chain recombines TRBV6-5 with TRBJ2-1; 8 bases match TRBD2. CDR3 length equals 16 residues. Germline V gene data show CDR1 as MNHEY and CDR2 as SVGAGI. Trimming at V came to 2 bases and at J to 4 bases, leaving 7 bases not matched to a gene. The CDR3 DNA reads as TGTGCCAGCAGTTACGCTGCGGGAGGCCTATACAATGAGCAGTTCTTC. Amino acid sequence: CASSYAAGGLYNEQFF.

The table lists this clonotype with a few counts. With a much larger clone just one base away, this may be a read error. V usage is TRBV6-5 and J usage is TRBJ1-5, with D perhaps being TRBD1 or TRBD2 (6 bases each). The assigned J gene may be wrong: the sequence end matches TRBJ2-3 better. The length of the CDR3 is 16 residues. Per the germline V gene, CDR1 is MNHEY and CDR2 is SVGAGI. The CDR3 DNA reads as TGTGCCAGCAGTTACTCGGGGGTGGGGGGCAATCAGCCCCAGTATTTT. Its protein product is CASSYSGVGGNQPQYF.